This T cell receptor beta chain was obtained from a study of Ad26.COV2.S vaccination and SARS-CoV-2 variants. This CDR3 is built from 16 residues. The germline V and J ends were trimmed by 7 bases and 1 base, with 19 bases remaining between them. CDR1 MNHNY and CDR2 SVGAGI come from the germline V gene (reference sequence). Details on this clone: Its antigen is not identified.

Study-wide points: Relative to placebo recipients, vaccine recipients exhibited elevated spike-specific TCR breadth. In vaccinated individuals, spike-specific CD8+ and CD4+ T cell responses reportedly displayed substantial breadth. Those who received vaccine or placebo ended up with similar non-spike TCR breadth. Quantification of TCR breadth and depth may have yielded underestimates of total T cell responses.

TCRdb's copy holds only in-frame clones and misses some; the assay was immunoSEQ multiplex PCR. This sample has 45,000 or so clones, with roughly four fifths found just once. Sequenced here: peripheral blood, sampled after recovery from COVID-19. The J gene is TRBJ1-1, the V gene TRBV6-6, with D uncertain. The receptor's source is a human donor who had recovered from COVID-19. The CDR3 here is CASIPRRGQENTEAFF. DNA for the CDR3: TGTGCCAGCATCCCACGCCGGGGTCAGGAGAACACTGAAGCTTTCTTT.